The subject of this entry is one TCR beta chain. Its target is unknown. The time point here: patch test 3, about 24 weeks after DPC sensitization. The treatment was: therapeutic diphenylcyclopropenone sensitization with weekly scalp DPC. This sample was included in a study of human T cells and chemical hapten exposure. Across the study: Upper back patch tests used 0.01% DPC, scored after 6 days.

TCRdb called the RACE reads again in MiXCR, with one record for every CDR3 protein. Among 130,000 or so distinct CDR3 sequences listed, about 11% were seen once. Study-wide results and limits: A positive correlation with patch test score was found for PT1 expanded TCR counts.

This CDR3 spans 13 amino acids. With 5 bases removed from V and 3 bases from J, the gap between germline ends came to 10 bases. Germline V gene data show CDR1 as SGHVS and CDR2 as FQNEAQ. This TCR was recovered from a woman aged 45-65 years with alopecia areata. Some clones in this sample may be carry-over from other donors' samples. The chain joins TRBV7-8 to TRBJ1-1; D gene unclear. Here the sequenced sample was whole blood, taken in connection with sensitization to the hapten diphenylcyclopropenone (DPC). DNA of the CDR3: TGTGCCAGCAGCACTAAAGCGGACACTGAAGCTTTCTTT. It encodes CASSTKADTEAFF.